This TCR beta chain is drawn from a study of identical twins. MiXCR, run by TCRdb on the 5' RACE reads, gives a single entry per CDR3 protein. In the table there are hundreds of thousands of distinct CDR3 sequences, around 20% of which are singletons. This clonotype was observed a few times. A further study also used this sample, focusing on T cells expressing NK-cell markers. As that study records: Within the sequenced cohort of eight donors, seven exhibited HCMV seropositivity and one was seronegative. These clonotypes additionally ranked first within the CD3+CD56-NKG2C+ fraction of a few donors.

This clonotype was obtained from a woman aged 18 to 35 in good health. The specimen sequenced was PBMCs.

CDR3 loop: CASSYYVGDIQYF. The CDR3 DNA is TGTGCCAGCAGTTACTACGTTGGGGACATTCAGTACTTC. This rearrangement joins TRBV6-5 to TRBJ2-4; D uncertain. V was clipped by 1 base and J by 8 bases, with 9 bases between them. Germline V gene data show CDR1 as MNHEY and CDR2 as SVGAGI. The CDR3 contains 13 residues.